This T cell receptor (beta chain) was identified during a study of OX40 agonist ivuxolimab in advanced cancers. The overall study: Those enrolled were 80% to 85% male, with a mean age of around 60 years and ages from roughly 20 to 85. Roughly two fifths of patients had received prior checkpoint inhibitor therapy.

The CDR3 spans 14 residues. Germline CDR1 SGHDT, CDR2 YYEEEE. Trimming took 3 bases from V and 4 from J; bases not matched to a gene: 4. TCRdb's table, derived via immunoSEQ multiplex PCR, lists solely in-frame clones and lacks some. The table has about 14,000 clones, around 82% seen once. Study observations and caveats: Within 6 weeks, CD4+ and CD8+ blood T cells expanded clonally at 0.1 to 3.0 mg/kg.

This clone is medium-sized in the sample. Its target is unknown. The genes are TRBV5-6 and TRBJ1-2, with TRBD1 matching 9 bases. The starting material was CD4+ or CD8+ T cells sorted from blood, obtained in a trial of the OX40 agonist ivuxolimab. The clonotype was recovered from an adult with an advanced solid tumor such as melanoma, head and neck, liver or kidney cancer. This CDR3 is CASSYGTGIYGYTF. CDR3 DNA sequence: TGTGCCAGCAGCTACGGGACAGGGATCTATGGCTACACCTTC.